The 7 T cell receptor beta chains presented below share a single source sample, sequenced in a study of human T cells and chemical hapten exposure. Time point: patch test 2, 6 weeks after DPC sensitization. Treatment denoted: therapeutic diphenylcyclopropenone sensitization with weekly scalp DPC. TCRdb redid the calling of the RACE reads with MiXCR, one entry per CDR3 protein. This sample has 140,000 or so distinct CDR3 sequences, with over 9.5% found just once. The sample consisted of whole blood, taken in connection with sensitization to the hapten diphenylcyclopropenone (DPC). These TCRs come from a woman aged 50 to 60 with alopecia areata. Some clones in this sample may be carry-over from other donors' samples.

This clonotype was detected a few times. V usage is TRBV12-3 or TRBV12-4 and J usage is TRBJ2-7; 8 bases agree with TRBD2. This CDR3 is built from 17 residues. V trimming: 1 base; J trimming: 2 bases; junction bases outside the gene matches: 10. The CDR3: CASSLGRRRGVTYEQYF. The CDR3 DNA is TGTGCCAGCAGTTTAGGGAGGAGGCGGGGGGTTACCTACGAGCAGTACTTC.

This clonotype has only a few counts. The chain joins TRBV27 to TRBJ1-3; D uncertain. The CDR3 spans 15 residues. V was cut by 3 bases and J by 3 bases, with 12 bases left in between. The germline gives CDR1 MNHEY, CDR2 SMNVEV (reference sequence). Here the CDR3 DNA reads TGTGCCAGCAGTTTTGCTGGGCAGGATGGAAACACCATATATTTT. Translated, it gives CASSFAGQDGNTIYF.

The chain uses TRBV9 and TRBJ2-7, with a possible D match to TRBD1 (5 bases). CDR1 is SGDLS, CDR2 YYNGEE, per germline. The CDR3 is 13 residues long. V lost 0 bases, J lost 6 bases, and 10 bases lay in between. CDR3 loop: CASSVDGATEQYF. As DNA, the CDR3 is TGTGCCAGCAGCGTAGATGGGGCAACCGAGCAGTACTTC.

The chain links TRBV7-6 to TRBJ1-4; D may be TRBD1 (5 bases). Looked up from germline, CDR1 is SGHVS and CDR2 is FNYEAQ. Trimming cost V 3 bases and J 4 bases, with 6 bases left between them. The CDR3 spans 13 residues. The CDR3, as DNA: TGTGCCAGCAGCTTTCAGGGTAATGAAAAACTGTTTTTT. It is translated as CASSFQGNEKLFF.

This clonotype was seen ten or more times. V is TRBV25-1 and J is TRBJ1-1; D remains unclear. CDR1 and CDR2 from the germline V gene are MGHDK and SYGVNS. V was shortened by 7 bases and J by 1 base, with 10 bases between the two germline ends. CDR3 length: 13 amino acids. Here the CDR3 reads CASKERQNTEAFF. Written as DNA, the CDR3 is TGTGCCAGCAAGGAACGACAGAACACTGAAGCTTTCTTT.

The gene calls are TRBV4-3 and TRBJ2-2, with 13 bases fitting TRBD2. Germline lookup yields CDR1 LGHNA and CDR2 YSLEER. Losses at the gene ends were 4 bases for V and 5 bases for J; bases not matched to a gene: 4. This CDR3 contains 16 residues. CDR3 bases: TGCGCCAGCAGCCGGGGACTAGCGGGACCTACCGGGGAGCTGTTTTTT. This codes for CASSRGLAGPTGELFF.

This clonotype was seen ten or more times. V usage is TRBV5-4 and J usage is TRBJ1-1, with D maybe TRBD1 (5 bases). The CDR3 covers 13 residues. CDR1 SGHNT and CDR2 YYREEE come from the germline V gene (reference sequence). Trimming removed 6 bases from V and 5 bases from J, with 14 bases in between. CDR3: CASTLGEGTEAFF. In DNA form, the CDR3 reads TGTGCCAGCACTCTTGGGGAGGGGACTGAAGCTTTCTTT.